These T cell receptor beta chains were read from a single sample in a study of Ad26.COV2.S vaccination and SARS-CoV-2 variants. The table came from immunoSEQ multiplex PCR; TCRdb's copy has only in-frame clones and leaves some out. The sample carries about 370,000 clones, about nine tenths recorded once. Sequences were derived from peripheral blood, sampled in a trial of Ad26.COV2.S vaccine versus placebo. The receptors derive from a person aged 18-65 years who received the Ad26.COV2.S COVID-19 vaccine or a placebo. Both conserved end residues are part of each CDR3. Fields, in order: V gene, D gene, J gene, clone size, CDR3 DNA, CDR3 protein. D genes are given only for firm matches. Some rows have no size entry. The others give once, few or many, or a class for an expanded clone.

>TRBV20-1|NA|TRBJ1-1|NA
TGCAGTGCTCGGACAAGCTTTGGTGCTTTCTTT
CSARTSFGAFF
>TRBV18|TRBD2|TRBJ2-1|NA
TGTGCCAGCTCACCACGGACTAGCGGGGCTCGGGAGCAGTTCTTC
CASSPRTSGAREQFF
>TRBV7-9|NA|TRBJ1-5|NA
TGTGCCAGCAGCTTAGACAGTAGCAATCAGCCCCAGCATTTT
CASSLDSSNQPQHF
>TRBV5-4|NA|TRBJ2-2|NA
TGTGCCAGCAGCTTGGATGGGACACAGACCGGGGAGCTGTTTTTT
CASSLDGTQTGELFF
>TRBV5-1|NA|TRBJ2-1|NA
TGCGCCAGCAGCTTGTACGTAACAGAGTACAATGAGCAGTTCTTC
CASSLYVTEYNEQFF
>TRBV5-1|TRBD1|TRBJ1-4|NA
TGCGCCAGCACTATTCGAGGTGGGACAGGGGGTGAAAAACTGTTTTTT
CASTIRGGTGGEKLFF
>TRBV21-1|NA|TRBJ2-3|NA
TGTGCCAGCAGCATCCCCGGGACTAGAGTATTTGAGTATTTT
CASSIPGTRVFEYF
>TRBV9|NA|TRBJ2-6|NA
TGTGCCAGCAGCAGAGCTGGGGCCAACGTCCTGACTTTC
CASSRAGANVLTF
>TRBV3-1/TRBV3-2|NA|TRBJ2-2|few
TGTGCCAGCAGCCAAGAACGGAGGGGAAGGACCGGGGAGCTGTTTTTT
CASSQERRGRTGELFF
>TRBV6-5|NA|TRBJ1-6|NA
TGTGCCAGCACCGACGACCATAATTCACCCCTCCACTTT
CASTDDHNSPLHF
>TRBV5-6|NA|TRBJ1-2|NA
TGTGCCAGCAGCTTCCCAGGGAGCTCCACTAACTATGGCTACACCTTC
CASSFPGSSTNYGYTF
>TRBV27|TRBD2|TRBJ2-3|NA
TGTGCCAGCCATACGGGACTAGCGGGCACAGATACGCAGTATTTT
CASHTGLAGTDTQYF
>TRBV19|TRBD1|TRBJ1-5|few
TGTGCAACTAGCCCGGACAGGGAGCAGCCCCAGCATTTT
CATSPDREQPQHF
>TRBV5-6|TRBD2|TRBJ2-7|NA
TGTGCCAGCAGCCCCGGGACTAGCGTTACCTACGAGCAGTACTTC
CASSPGTSVTYEQYF
>TRBV24-1|TRBD2|TRBJ2-3|NA
TGTGCCACCAGTGATTCTTCTACTAGCGGGGGGGCCTTACATACGCAGTATTTT
CATSDSSTSGGALHTQYF
>TRBV2|NA|TRBJ2-7|NA
TGTGCCAGCAGGGATTTCGGGGGTAGCTCCTACGAGCAGTACTTC
CASRDFGGSSYEQYF
>TRBV5-1|NA|TRBJ2-2|NA
TGCGCCAGCAGCTTGGCCGGGCCAGAAACCGGGGAGCTGTTTTTT
CASSLAGPETGELFF
>TRBV21-1|NA|TRBJ2-7|once
TGTGCCAGCAGCAAAGTGCAACCCGGGTACGAGCAGTACTTC
CASSKVQPGYEQYF
>TRBV7-2|NA|TRBJ2-5|NA
TGTGCCAGCAGCTTGGGGGGGCGGGAGACCCAGTACTTC
CASSLGGRETQYF
>TRBV7-2|NA|TRBJ2-3|NA
TGTGCCAGCAGCTTCCCGGGAAGCGGATATTTCACAGATACGCAGTATTTT
CASSFPGSGYFTDTQYF
>TRBV4-1|TRBD1|TRBJ1-4|NA
TGCGCCAGCAGCCCTCTCTCCCGTCTGGGACAGCGCACAACTAATGAAAAACTGTTTTTT
CASSPLSRLGQRTTNEKLFF
>TRBV19|TRBD1|TRBJ1-6|NA
TGTGCCAGTAGTTTCTCCTATACAGGGGCTTCACCCCTCCACTTT
CASSFSYTGASPLHF
>TRBV19|NA|TRBJ1-5|NA
TGTGCCAGTAGTATAGCGGTAAGAGGGTCCAATCAGCCCCAGCATTTT
CASSIAVRGSNQPQHF
>TRBV2|NA|TRBJ1-1|NA
TGTGCCAGCAGTGAAGCGACACGAGTTTTTCGGGCTTTCTTT
CASSEATRVFRAFF
>TRBV6-5|NA|TRBJ1-2|NA
TGTGCCAGCAGTTATTCCGAGGGGCAGGATAATGGCTACACCTTC
CASSYSEGQDNGYTF
>TRBV5-1|TRBD2|TRBJ2-3|NA
TGCGCCAGCAGCCCTCCCGGGACTAGCGGGGGGGATACGCAGTATTTT
CASSPPGTSGGDTQYF
>TRBV5-4|NA|TRBJ1-3|few
TGTGCCAGCAGCTTGGACAGGGCTGGAAACACCATATATTTT
CASSLDRAGNTIYF
>TRBV19|NA|TRBJ2-3|NA
TGTGCCAGTAGTATAGGAAAAGGGAGGCCAGATACGCAGTATTTT
CASSIGKGRPDTQYF
>TRBV6-5|NA|TRBJ1-2|NA
TGTGCCAGCAGTTACAGGAACTCTCGGAGCTATGGCTACACCTTC
CASSYRNSRSYGYTF
>TRBV27|NA|TRBJ2-3|NA
TGTGCCAGCAGTTCACCACCGGACACAGATACGCAGTATTTT
CASSSPPDTDTQYF
>TRBV11-2|TRBD1|TRBJ1-1|NA
TGTGCCAGCAGCTTAGACGGGACAGAGAACACTGAAGCTTTCTTT
CASSLDGTENTEAFF
>TRBV27|NA|TRBJ2-6|NA
TGTGCCAGCAGTTCCTCAGGGGGAGGCGGCTCTGGGGCCAACGTCCTGACTTTC
CASSSSGGGGSGANVLTF
>TRBV7-9|TRBD1|TRBJ1-6|many
TGTGCCAGCAGCTCCGGACAGGAGCTCCACTATAATTCACCCCTCCACTTT
CASSSGQELHYNSPLHF
>TRBV6-6|NA|TRBJ1-5|NA
TGTGCCAGCAGACGAGGGGCCAGCAATCAGCCCCAGCATTTT
CASRRGASNQPQHF
>TRBV15|NA|TRBJ1-5|NA
TGTGCCACCAGCAGTGGGGGGGGCTCTCAGCCCCAGCATTTT
CATSSGGGSQPQHF
>TRBV30|NA|TRBJ2-7|NA
TGTGCCTGGAGTTTAGTGGCGGGCTACGAGCAGTACTTC
CAWSLVAGYEQYF
>TRBV12-3/TRBV12-4|NA|TRBJ2-7|NA
TGTGCCAGCAGTTTAACCCACTACGAGCAGTACTTC
CASSLTHYEQYF
>TRBV27|NA|TRBJ1-2|NA
TGTGCCAGCAGTTACCGAGGCGGCTACACCTTC
CASSYRGGYTF
>TRBV18|TRBD2|TRBJ2-5|NA
TGTGCCAGCTCACCACCCCTCGGTAGCGGGCGCCAAGAGACCCAGTACTTC
CASSPPLGSGRQETQYF